This is a list of T cell receptor beta chains from one sample in a study of T cells in Graves' hyperthyroidism and ophthalmopathy. Using its own MiXCR run on the multiplex PCR reads, TCRdb lists one record per CDR3 protein. The sample contains some 770,000 distinct CDR3 sequences, about 17% of which appear only once. The sequencing input was blood. These receptors were obtained from a man aged 18-30 years with Graves' hyperthyroidism. The CDR3 runs from the conserved cysteine through the conserved F or W. The D gene is left open where the match is weak. Part of the rows lack a size; the others show once, few, many or a class for expanded clones.

j_gene,v_gene,d_gene,abundance,CDR3nt,CDR3aa
TRBJ2-3,TRBV19,TRBD2,few,TGTGCCAGTAGTCCCACTAGCGGGGATACGCAGTATTTT,CASSPTSGDTQYF
TRBJ1-2,TRBV15,TRBD1,-,TGTGGAACGGCAGGGGGTAATGGCTACACCTTC,CGTAGGNGYTF
TRBJ2-1,TRBV11-2,-,many,TGTGCCAGCAGCCTCCAGGGGGGTGAGCAGTTCTTC,CASSLQGGEQFF
TRBJ1-4,TRBV6-5,TRBD1,-,TGTGCCAGCAGTTCTACCGCGACAGGGGGCCGAGGTGAAAAACTGTTTTTT,CASSSTATGGRGEKLFF
TRBJ2-7,TRBV4-1,-,few,TGCGCCAGCAGCGAGCCTAACAGGTTCTACGAGCAGTACTTC,CASSEPNRFYEQYF
TRBJ1-2,TRBV28,-,-,TGTGCCAGCAGTTTAGGGATCCCTTATGGCTACACCTTC,CASSLGIPYGYTF
TRBJ2-2,TRBV27,-,many,TGTGCCAGCAGCGTCACGATCGCGAACACCGGGGAGCTGTTTTTT,CASSVTIANTGELFF
TRBJ2-1,TRBV12-5,-,-,TGTGCTAGTGGTTTGGTATTGAGGGGTGAGCAGTTCTTC,CASGLVLRGEQFF
TRBJ2-1,TRBV5-1,-,many,TGCGCCAGCACCACGGATGCTAGCCGTTCGTCTGAGCAGTTCTTC,CASTTDASRSSEQFF
TRBJ2-1,TRBV3-1,-,many,TGTGCCAGCAGCCAAGGGGGGCTGACCTACAATGAGCAGTTCTTC,CASSQGGLTYNEQFF
TRBJ2-2,TRBV12-3/TRBV12-4,-,-,TGTGCCAGCACTCTCGATGTGAGGACGAACACCGGGGAGCTGTTTTTT,CASTLDVRTNTGELFF
TRBJ1-5,TRBV2,TRBD1,many,TGTGCCAGCAGTACCATACAAGACTTCGGGACAGGGGGCGATCAGCCCCAGCATTTT,CASSTIQDFGTGGDQPQHF
TRBJ2-2,TRBV6-1,TRBD1,few,TGTGCCAGCAGTCGATCCGGGACAGGGGGCTCTGGGGAGCTGTTTTTT,CASSRSGTGGSGELFF
TRBJ1-2,TRBV2,-,many,TGTGCCAGCATCCTCCGGGACGAGACAAACTATGGCTACACCTTC,CASILRDETNYGYTF
TRBJ1-6,TRBV4-1,-,-,TGCGCCAGCAGCCAAGGAGGGGCCTATAATTCACCCCTCCACTTT,CASSQGGAYNSPLHF
TRBJ2-7,TRBV6-1,-,few,TGTGCCAGCAGTCTTGACGCGGGACACTCCTACGAGCAGTACTTC,CASSLDAGHSYEQYF
TRBJ2-7,TRBV6-5,-,once,TGTGCCAGCAGAGACTCTCCGGGACTTGGGGAGCAGTACTTC,CASRDSPGLGEQYF
TRBJ2-1,TRBV2,-,many,TGTGCCAGCAGTGACGCGGGGCGGATTTACAATGAGCAGTTCTTC,CASSDAGRIYNEQFF
TRBJ2-7,TRBV7-2,-,many,TGTGCCAGCACCACCGGGACTCGCTACGAGCAGTACTTC,CASTTGTRYEQYF
TRBJ2-5,TRBV28,-,many,TGTGCCAGTAGCCCCAGGGGTTTAGAAGAGACCCAGTACTTC,CASSPRGLEETQYF
TRBJ2-1,TRBV7-2,-,-,TGTGCCAGCAGCTTAACTAGGGGTTACTACAATGAGCAGTTCTTC,CASSLTRGYYNEQFF
TRBJ1-6,TRBV27,-,-,TGTGCCAGCGGAAAGGTGAATTCACCCCTCCACTTT,CASGKVNSPLHF
TRBJ2-3,TRBV28,-,-,TGTGCCAGCAGTCCCCCGTGGGGTGGGGTTGGGACAGATACGCAGTATTTT,CASSPPWGGVGTDTQYF
TRBJ2-2,TRBV20-1,TRBD2,-,TGCAGTGCCCAGTCTAGCGGGACTGGCGGGGAGCTGTTTTTT,CSAQSSGTGGELFF
TRBJ2-7,TRBV7-2,-,few,TGTGCCAGCAGCCGACTCGGACAGAGCTACGAGCAGTACTTC,CASSRLGQSYEQYF
TRBJ1-2,TRBV4-1,-,few,TGCGCCAGCAGCCCAGCCCGGGACTATGGCTACACCTTC,CASSPARDYGYTF
TRBJ2-2,TRBV29-1,-,-,TGCAGCGTTGGCAGGGAAGGCGGGGAGCTGTTTTTT,CSVGREGGELFF
TRBJ2-5,TRBV11-2,-,many,TGTGCCAGCAGCCGCCTCTCCGGGTCAACGAAGACCCAGTACTTC,CASSRLSGSTKTQYF
TRBJ1-2,TRBV29-1,TRBD1,-,TGCAGCGTTGAAGAGACAGGGGTAGGTGACTATGGCTACACCTTC,CSVEETGVGDYGYTF
TRBJ2-5,TRBV7-9,-,-,TGTGCCAGCAGCTCAGGGGGGGCCCGCGAGACCCAGTACTTC,CASSSGGARETQYF
TRBJ2-2,TRBV12-3/TRBV12-4,-,many,TGTGCCAGCGTCGGACGGGGGGCGCGTGACACCGGGGAGCTGTTTTTT,CASVGRGARDTGELFF
TRBJ2-1,TRBV5-1,-,few,TGCGCCAGCAGCCTCTATTCCCTAGGGACCAATGAGCAGTTCTTC,CASSLYSLGTNEQFF
TRBJ2-7,TRBV28,-,many,TGTGCCAGCAGCCGCGCCTACGAGCAGTACTTC,CASSRAYEQYF
TRBJ2-3,TRBV28,-,-,TGTGCCAGCTGTCCCCAGGGCACAGATACGCAGTATTTT,CASCPQGTDTQYF
TRBJ2-1,TRBV6-4,TRBD2,few,TGTGCCAGCAGTGGACTAGCGGGAGTCACCTACAATGAGCAGTTCTTC,CASSGLAGVTYNEQFF
TRBJ2-5,TRBV6-1,-,few,TGTGCCAGCAGTGATCATGGGCCCCAAGAGACCCAGTACTTC,CASSDHGPQETQYF
TRBJ2-3,TRBV12-3/TRBV12-4,-,many,TGTGCCAGCAGTTCCCCCGTACTGGCGGGGGATACGCAGTATTTT,CASSSPVLAGDTQYF
TRBJ2-1,TRBV15,-,few,TGTGCCACCAGCTCGGGTAGCGGAGTTAACAATGAGCAGTTCTTC,CATSSGSGVNNEQFF
TRBJ2-2,TRBV5-6,TRBD2,-,TGTGCCAGCAGCCCTTTGCGGGAGGGCACCGGGGAGCTGTTTTTT,CASSPLREGTGELFF
TRBJ2-1,TRBV5-1,TRBD1,-,TGCGCCAGCAGGTCCGGGACAGGGGCCTCCTACAATGAGCAGTTCTTC,CASRSGTGASYNEQFF
TRBJ2-3,TRBV6-2/TRBV6-3,TRBD2,few,TGTGCCAGCAGTTACAAGCGGGAGACAGATACGCAGTATTTT,CASSYKRETDTQYF
TRBJ2-3,TRBV7-2,-,many,TGTGCCAGCAGCTTAGCTGCGAGCGGGACAACAGATACGCAGTATTTT,CASSLAASGTTDTQYF
TRBJ1-6,TRBV2,TRBD1,few,TGTGCCAGCCGGATTACAGGGGTGAGGTCACCCCTCCACTTT,CASRITGVRSPLHF
TRBJ2-3,TRBV12-3/TRBV12-4,TRBD2,few,TGTGCCAGCAGTTTACAGCGGGAGGGCCAGGATACGCAGTATTTT,CASSLQREGQDTQYF
TRBJ1-1,TRBV29-1,-,-,TGCAGCGTTGAGTCAGGCACTGAAGCTTTCTTT,CSVESGTEAFF
TRBJ2-7,TRBV28,TRBD2,-,TGTGCCAGCAGTGTGGGACTAGCGGGAGTCCACGAGCAGTACTTC,CASSVGLAGVHEQYF
TRBJ2-3,TRBV7-8,TRBD2,-,TGTGCCAGCAGCTTTGGTTCTAGCGGGAGCTCAGATACGCAGTATTTT,CASSFGSSGSSDTQYF
TRBJ2-3,TRBV28,-,many,TGTGCCAGCAGTCACTCCTTGGATACGCAGTATTTT,CASSHSLDTQYF
TRBJ1-5,TRBV28,TRBD1,few,TGTGCCAGCAGTACACAGACAGGGGGCTACCAGCCCCAGCATTTT,CASSTQTGGYQPQHF